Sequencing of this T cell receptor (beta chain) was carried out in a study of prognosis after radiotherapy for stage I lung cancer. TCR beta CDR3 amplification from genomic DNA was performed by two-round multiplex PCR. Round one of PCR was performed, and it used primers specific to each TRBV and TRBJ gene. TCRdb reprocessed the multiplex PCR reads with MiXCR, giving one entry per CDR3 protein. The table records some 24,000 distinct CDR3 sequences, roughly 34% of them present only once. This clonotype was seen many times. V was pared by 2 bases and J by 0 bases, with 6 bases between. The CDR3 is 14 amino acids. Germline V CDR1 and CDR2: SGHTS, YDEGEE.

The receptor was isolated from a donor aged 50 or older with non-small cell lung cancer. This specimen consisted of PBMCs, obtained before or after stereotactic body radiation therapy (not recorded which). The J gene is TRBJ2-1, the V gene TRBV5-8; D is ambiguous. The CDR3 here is CASSFFSSYNEQFF. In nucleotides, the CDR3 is TGTGCCAGCAGCTTTTTTAGCTCCTACAATGAGCAGTTCTTC.